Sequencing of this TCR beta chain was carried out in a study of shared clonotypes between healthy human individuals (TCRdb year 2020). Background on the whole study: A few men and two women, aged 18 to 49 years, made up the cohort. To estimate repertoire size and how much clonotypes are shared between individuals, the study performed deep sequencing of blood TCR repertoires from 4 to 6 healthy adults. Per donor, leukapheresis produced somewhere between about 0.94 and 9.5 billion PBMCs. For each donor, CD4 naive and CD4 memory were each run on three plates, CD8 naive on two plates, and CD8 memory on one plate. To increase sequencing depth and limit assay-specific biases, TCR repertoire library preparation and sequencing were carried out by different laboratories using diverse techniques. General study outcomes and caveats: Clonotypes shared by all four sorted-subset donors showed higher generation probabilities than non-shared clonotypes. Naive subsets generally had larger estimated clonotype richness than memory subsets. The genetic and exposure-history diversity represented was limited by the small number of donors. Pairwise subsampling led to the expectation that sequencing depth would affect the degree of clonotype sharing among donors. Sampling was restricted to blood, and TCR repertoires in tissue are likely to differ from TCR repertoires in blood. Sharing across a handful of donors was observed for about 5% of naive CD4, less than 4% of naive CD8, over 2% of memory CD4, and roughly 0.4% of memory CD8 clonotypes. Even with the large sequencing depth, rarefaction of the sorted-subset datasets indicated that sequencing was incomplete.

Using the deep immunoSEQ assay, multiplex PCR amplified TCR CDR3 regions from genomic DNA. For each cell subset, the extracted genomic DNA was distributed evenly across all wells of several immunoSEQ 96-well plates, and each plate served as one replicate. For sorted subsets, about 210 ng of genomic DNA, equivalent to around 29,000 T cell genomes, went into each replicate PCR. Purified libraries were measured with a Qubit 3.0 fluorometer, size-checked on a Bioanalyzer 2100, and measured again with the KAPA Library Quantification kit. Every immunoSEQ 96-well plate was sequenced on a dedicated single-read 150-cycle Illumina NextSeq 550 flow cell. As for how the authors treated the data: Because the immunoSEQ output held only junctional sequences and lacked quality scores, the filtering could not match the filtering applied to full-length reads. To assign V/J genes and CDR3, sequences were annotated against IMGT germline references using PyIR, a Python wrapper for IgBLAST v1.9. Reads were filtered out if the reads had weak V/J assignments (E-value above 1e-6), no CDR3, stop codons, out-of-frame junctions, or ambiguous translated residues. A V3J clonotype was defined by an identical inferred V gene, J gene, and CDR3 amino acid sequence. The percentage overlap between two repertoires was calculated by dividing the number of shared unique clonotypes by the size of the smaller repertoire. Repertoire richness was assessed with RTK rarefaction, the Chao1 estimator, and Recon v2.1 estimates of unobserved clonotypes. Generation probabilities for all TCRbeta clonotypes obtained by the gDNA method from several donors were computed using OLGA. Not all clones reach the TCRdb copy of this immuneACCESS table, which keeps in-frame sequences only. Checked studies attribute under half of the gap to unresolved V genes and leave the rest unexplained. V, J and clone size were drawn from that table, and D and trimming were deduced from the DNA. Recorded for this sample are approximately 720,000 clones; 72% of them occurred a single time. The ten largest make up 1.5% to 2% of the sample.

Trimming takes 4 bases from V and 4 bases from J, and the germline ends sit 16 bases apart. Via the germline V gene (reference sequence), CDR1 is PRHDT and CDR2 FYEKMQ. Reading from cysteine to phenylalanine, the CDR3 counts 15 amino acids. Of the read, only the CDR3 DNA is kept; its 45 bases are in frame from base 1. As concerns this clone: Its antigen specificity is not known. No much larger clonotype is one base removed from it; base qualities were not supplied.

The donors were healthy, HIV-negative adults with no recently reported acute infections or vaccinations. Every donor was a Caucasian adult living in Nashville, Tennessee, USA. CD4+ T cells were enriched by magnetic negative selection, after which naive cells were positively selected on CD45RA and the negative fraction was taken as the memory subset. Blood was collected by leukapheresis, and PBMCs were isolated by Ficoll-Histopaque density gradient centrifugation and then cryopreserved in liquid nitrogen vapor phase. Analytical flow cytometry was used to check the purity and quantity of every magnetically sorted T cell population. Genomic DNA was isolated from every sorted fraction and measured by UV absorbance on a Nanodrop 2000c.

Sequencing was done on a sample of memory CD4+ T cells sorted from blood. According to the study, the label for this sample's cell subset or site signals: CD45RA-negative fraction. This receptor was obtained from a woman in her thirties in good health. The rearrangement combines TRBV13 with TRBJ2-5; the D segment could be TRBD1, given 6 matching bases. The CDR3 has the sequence CASSSYMGQRETQYF. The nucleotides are TGTGCCAGCAGCTCGTATATGGGACAACGAGAGACCCAGTACTTC.